Listed below are T cell receptor beta chains from one sample, sequenced in a study of cytomegalovirus exposure and HLA in healthy donors. The protocol was immunoSEQ multiplex PCR, while the TCRdb copy is restricted to in-frame clones and leaves out a portion. The sample includes 120,000 to 150,000 clones, about 80% of them seen just once. Specimen: PBMCs. All receptors derive from a woman between 40 and 55 years old in good health and CMV-seropositive. Each CDR3 is given with its conserved first and last residue. A D gene is named only where the DNA matches it firmly. Clone size is stated in some rows and not others, as once, few, many or a class when expanded.

D gene | clone size | J gene | V gene | CDR3 protein | CDR3 DNA
TRBD1 | NA | TRBJ1-4 | TRBV4-1 | CASSQAGTGGEKLFF | TGCGCCAGCAGTCAGGCCGGGACAGGGGGCGAAAAACTGTTTTTT
NA | once | TRBJ1-2 | TRBV27 | CASSSRRLGGYTF | TGTGCCAGCAGTTCCCGGCGACTAGGAGGCTACACCTTC
NA | NA | TRBJ2-2 | TRBV11-1 | CASSWDSTRAGELFF | TGTGCCAGCAGCTGGGACTCGACACGCGCCGGGGAGCTGTTTTTT
TRBD2 | NA | TRBJ2-7 | TRBV30 | CAWSVGTSGVPSYEQYF | TGTGCCTGGAGTGTAGGGACTAGCGGGGTCCCCTCCTACGAGCAGTACTTC
NA | NA | TRBJ2-7 | TRBV7-6 | CASSPGFYEQYF | TGTGCCAGCAGCCCGGGTTTCTACGAGCAGTACTTC
NA | few | TRBJ1-2 | TRBV5-1 | CASSLVREDGYTF | TGCGCCAGCAGCTTGGTCAGGGAAGATGGCTACACCTTC
NA | NA | TRBJ2-7 | TRBV5-1 | CASSLAGVGYEQYF | TGCGCCAGCAGCTTGGCAGGGGTAGGGTACGAGCAGTACTTC
TRBD1 | NA | TRBJ2-7 | TRBV11-2 | CASSLISTGSYEQYF | TGTGCCAGCAGCTTAATATCGACAGGGTCGTACGAGCAGTACTTC
TRBD1 | NA | TRBJ1-1 | TRBV9 | CASSPRQGGTEAFF | TGTGCCAGCAGTCCTCGACAGGGAGGCACTGAAGCTTTCTTT
TRBD1 | NA | TRBJ1-1 | TRBV28 | CASSHGTAPEAFF | TGTGCCAGCAGCCATGGGACAGCTCCTGAAGCTTTCTTT
NA | NA | TRBJ2-2 | TRBV19 | CASALVLNTGELFF | TGTGCCAGTGCCCTAGTTCTGAACACCGGGGAGCTGTTTTTT
NA | NA | TRBJ2-3 | TRBV19 | CASSDRGDTQYF | TGTGCCAGTAGTGATAGGGGGGATACGCAGTATTTT
TRBD2 | NA | TRBJ2-1 | TRBV7-8 | CASSSLGRGINEQFF | TGTGCCAGCAGCTCTCTGGGGAGGGGAATAAATGAGCAGTTCTTC
NA | NA | TRBJ2-5 | TRBV30 | CAWSRQVQETQYF | TGTGCCTGGAGTAGACAGGTACAAGAGACCCAGTACTTC
NA | NA | TRBJ2-7 | TRBV28 | CASSPGGSSYEQYF | TGTGCCAGCAGTCCAGGGGGGAGTAGTTACGAGCAGTACTTC
TRBD1 | NA | TRBJ2-7 | TRBV28 | CASSLTGGSYEQYF | TGTGCCAGCAGTCTAACAGGGGGTTCCTACGAGCAGTACTTC
TRBD2 | once | TRBJ2-3 | TRBV10-3 | CASGTSGIPDTQYF | TGTGCCAGCGGGACTAGCGGGATTCCAGATACGCAGTATTTT
NA | NA | TRBJ1-3 | TRBV7-2 | CASSWALGLGSGNTIYF | TGTGCCAGCAGCTGGGCTTTAGGACTTGGCTCTGGAAACACCATATATTTT
NA | NA | TRBJ1-5 | TRBV28 | CASSLWRSRGMQPQHF | TGTGCCAGCAGTTTATGGCGGAGTCGAGGGATGCAGCCCCAGCATTTT
TRBD1 | NA | TRBJ1-5 | TRBV10-3 | CAISGLGQGGQPQHF | TGTGCCATCAGTGGCCTCGGACAGGGTGGGCAGCCCCAGCATTTT
TRBD1 | NA | TRBJ2-1 | TRBV5-1 | CASSLTGTVYNEQFF | TGCGCCAGCAGCTTGACCGGGACAGTGTACAATGAGCAGTTCTTC
NA | few | TRBJ2-7 | TRBV6-5 | CASSPTGFHSYEQYF | TGTGCCAGCAGCCCCACAGGGTTCCACTCCTACGAGCAGTACTTC
TRBD1 | NA | TRBJ2-1 | TRBV6-5 | CASRKQGAAVNEQFF | TGTGCCAGCAGGAAACAGGGGGCCGCGGTCAATGAGCAGTTCTTC
NA | NA | TRBJ2-1 | TRBV7-3 | CASSRSGDSYNEQFF | TGTGCCAGCAGCCGAAGCGGAGACTCCTACAATGAGCAGTTCTTC
TRBD2 | NA | TRBJ2-3 | TRBV5-1 | CASSPRDYPDTQYF | TGCGCCAGCAGCCCTCGGGACTACCCAGATACGCAGTATTTT
NA | NA | TRBJ1-2 | TRBV29-1 | CSVGDGYTF | TGCAGCGTTGGAGATGGCTACACCTTC
TRBD1 | NA | TRBJ1-4 | TRBV2 | CASSEVGTDEPNEKLFF | TGTGCCAGCAGTGAAGTGGGGACAGATGAACCAAATGAAAAACTGTTTTTT
NA | NA | TRBJ1-3 | TRBV7-9 | CASSLGEGNTIYF | TGTGCCAGCAGCTTAGGCGAAGGAAACACCATATATTTT
TRBD2 | NA | TRBJ2-7 | TRBV27 | CASSILAGWRGEQYF | TGTGCCAGCAGTATATTAGCGGGATGGAGAGGAGAGCAGTACTTC
TRBD2 | NA | TRBJ2-7 | TRBV29-1 | CSAQIGRGSYEQYF | TGCAGCGCCCAGATTGGGCGGGGGTCCTACGAGCAGTACTTC
NA | NA | TRBJ1-2 | TRBV28 | CASSSGVNYGYTF | TGTGCCAGCAGCTCAGGCGTCAACTATGGCTACACCTTC
NA | NA | TRBJ2-1 | TRBV7-2 | CASSLMVAAYNEQFF | TGTGCCAGCAGCTTAATGGTAGCGGCTTACAATGAGCAGTTCTTC
NA | NA | TRBJ2-7 | TRBV30 | CAWSAGQSNYEQYF | TGTGCCTGGAGTGCCGGACAGAGCAACTACGAGCAGTACTTC
NA | NA | TRBJ1-2 | TRBV6-1 | CASSGQRNYGYTF | TGTGCCAGCAGTGGACAGAGGAACTATGGCTACACCTTC
TRBD1 | NA | TRBJ2-4 | TRBV19 | CASKDRAPKNIQYF | TGTGCCAGTAAGGACAGGGCCCCCAAAAACATTCAGTACTTC
TRBD1 | NA | TRBJ1-1 | TRBV9 | CASSVGQGEGNTEAFF | TGTGCCAGCAGCGTAGGACAGGGGGAAGGGAACACTGAAGCTTTCTTT
NA | NA | TRBJ1-1 | TRBV5-1 | CASTPGLNTEAFF | TGCGCCAGCACCCCAGGTTTGAACACTGAAGCTTTCTTT
TRBD1 | NA | TRBJ1-1 | TRBV18 | CASSPTGANTEAFF | TGTGCCAGCTCCCCAACAGGGGCGAACACTGAAGCTTTCTTT
TRBD2 | NA | TRBJ2-7 | TRBV7-9 | CASSLAPGTTLSSYEQYF | TGTGCCAGCAGCTTAGCCCCCGGGACTACCTTGAGCTCCTACGAGCAGTACTTC
TRBD1 | NA | TRBJ2-5 | TRBV19 | CASSITSGQGETQYF | TGTGCCAGTAGTATCACGTCCGGACAGGGAGAGACCCAGTACTTC
NA | few | TRBJ1-1 | TRBV2 | CASSEAHRNTEAFF | TGTGCCAGCAGTGAAGCGCACAGGAACACTGAAGCTTTCTTT
NA | NA | TRBJ1-2 | TRBV5-1 | CASSLGVGQGYGYTF | TGCGCCAGCAGCCTGGGGGTCGGGCAGGGCTATGGCTACACCTTC
TRBD1 | NA | TRBJ2-1 | TRBV28 | CASSPGGNEQFF | TGTGCCAGCAGTCCAGGGGGCAATGAGCAGTTCTTC
NA | NA | TRBJ2-5 | TRBV10-3 | CAISDLKGKQTQYF | TGTGCCATCAGTGATCTCAAGGGGAAACAGACCCAGTACTTC
TRBD1 | once | TRBJ2-6 | TRBV5-4 | CASSLGQGASGANVLTF | TGTGCCAGCAGCTTGGGCCAGGGGGCGTCTGGGGCCAACGTCCTGACTTTC
TRBD1 | NA | TRBJ1-1 | TRBV2 | CASSGGQGAWNTEAFF | TGTGCCAGCAGTGGAGGACAGGGGGCGTGGAACACTGAAGCTTTCTTT
TRBD1 | NA | TRBJ1-1 | TRBV13 | CASSSGQINTEAFF | TGTGCCAGCAGCTCGGGACAGATAAACACTGAAGCTTTCTTT
NA | few | TRBJ1-2 | TRBV5-4 | CASSQQSGANYGYTF | TGTGCCAGCAGCCAGCAGTCGGGAGCTAACTATGGCTACACCTTC